This T cell receptor (beta chain) was documented in a study of T cells in localized non-small cell lung cancer. Profiling relied on immunoSEQ multiplex PCR, and the TCRdb table lists in-frame clones only, not all of them. The sample records 55,000 or so clones, around three quarters being singletons. V was trimmed by 2 bases and J by 6 bases, leaving 6 bases between them. From germline, CDR1 is SGHDT and CDR2 YYEEEE. The CDR3 consists of 12 residues. The clonotype comes from a woman between 35 and 70 years old with stage II lung adenocarcinoma. The chain uses TRBV5-6 and TRBJ1-5; a weak D match, TRBD1 (6 bases). The specimen comprised PBMCs, sampled before any cancer treatment. The CDR3 region has the DNA TGTGCCAGCAGCTTCAGGGGTCAGCCCCAGCATTTT. Protein: CASSFRGQPQHF. Together with reference TRBV5-6 and TRBJ1-5, the CDR3 gives the full variable domain: DAGVTQSPTHLIKTRGQQVTLRCSPKSGHDTVSWYQQALGQGPQFIFQYYEEEERQRGNFPDRFSGHQFPNYSSELNVNALLLGDSALYLCASSFRGQPQHFGDGTRLSIL.